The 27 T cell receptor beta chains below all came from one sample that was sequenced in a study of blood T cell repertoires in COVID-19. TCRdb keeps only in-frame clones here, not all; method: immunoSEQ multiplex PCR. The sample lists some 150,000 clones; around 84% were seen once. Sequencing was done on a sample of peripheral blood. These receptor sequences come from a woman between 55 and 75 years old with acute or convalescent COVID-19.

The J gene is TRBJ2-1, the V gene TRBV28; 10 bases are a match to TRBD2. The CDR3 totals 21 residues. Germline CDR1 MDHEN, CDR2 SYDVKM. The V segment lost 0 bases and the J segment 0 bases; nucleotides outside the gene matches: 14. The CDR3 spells CASSLWPIGAGGMSSYNEQFF. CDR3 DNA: TGTGCCAGCAGTTTATGGCCTATCGGAGCGGGGGGGATGAGCTCCTACAATGAGCAGTTCTTC.

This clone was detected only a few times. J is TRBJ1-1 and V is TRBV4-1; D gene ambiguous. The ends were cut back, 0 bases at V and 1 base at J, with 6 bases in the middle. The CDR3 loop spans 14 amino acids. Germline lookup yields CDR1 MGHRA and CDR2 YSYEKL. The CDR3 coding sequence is TGCGCCAGCAGCCAAGATATCGGGAACACTGAAGCTTTCTTT. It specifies CASSQDIGNTEAFF.

Here the CDR3 DNA reads TGTGCCAGCAGTGAGGCTAGCGGAAACACAGATACGCAGTATTTT. Its protein is CASSEASGNTDTQYF. The chain is built from TRBV6-4 and TRBJ2-3, with 7 bases matching TRBD2. V shed 3 bases, J shed 2 bases, and the junction held 5 bases outside the gene matches. CDR1 MRHNA and CDR2 SNTAGT come from the germline V gene. The CDR3 is made up of 15 amino acids.

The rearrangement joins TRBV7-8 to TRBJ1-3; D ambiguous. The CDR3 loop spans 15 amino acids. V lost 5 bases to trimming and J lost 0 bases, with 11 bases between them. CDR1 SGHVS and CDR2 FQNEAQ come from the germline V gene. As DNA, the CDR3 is TGTGCCAGCAGCCCCCCGGGAAGCTCTGGAAACACCATATATTTT. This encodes CASSPPGSSGNTIYF.

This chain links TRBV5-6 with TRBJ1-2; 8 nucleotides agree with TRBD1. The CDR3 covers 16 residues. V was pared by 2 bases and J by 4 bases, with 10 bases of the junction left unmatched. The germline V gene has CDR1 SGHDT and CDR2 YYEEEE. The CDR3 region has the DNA TGTGCCAGCAGCTTTGGGACGACAGGGGACCTCTATGGCTACACCTTC. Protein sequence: CASSFGTTGDLYGYTF.

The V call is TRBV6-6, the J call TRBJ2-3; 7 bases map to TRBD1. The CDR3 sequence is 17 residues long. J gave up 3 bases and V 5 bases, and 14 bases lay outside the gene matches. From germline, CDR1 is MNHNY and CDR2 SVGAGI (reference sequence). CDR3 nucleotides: TGTGCCAGCAGTCTTCTCCGGGACAGCGTGGGAACAGATACGCAGTATTTT. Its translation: CASSLLRDSVGTDTQYF.

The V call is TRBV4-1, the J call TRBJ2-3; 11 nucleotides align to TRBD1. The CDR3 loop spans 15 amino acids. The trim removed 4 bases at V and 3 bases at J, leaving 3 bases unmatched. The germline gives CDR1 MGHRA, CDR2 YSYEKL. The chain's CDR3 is CASSPGQGVTDTQYF. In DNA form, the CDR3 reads TGCGCCAGCAGCCCGGGACAGGGGGTTACAGATACGCAGTATTTT.

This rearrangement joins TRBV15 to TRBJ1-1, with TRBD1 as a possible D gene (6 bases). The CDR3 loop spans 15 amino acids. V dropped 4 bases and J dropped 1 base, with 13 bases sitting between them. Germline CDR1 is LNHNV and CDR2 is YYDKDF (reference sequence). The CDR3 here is CATSTIDRSNTEAFF. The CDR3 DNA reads TGTGCCACCAGCACCATAGACAGGTCGAACACTGAAGCTTTCTTT.

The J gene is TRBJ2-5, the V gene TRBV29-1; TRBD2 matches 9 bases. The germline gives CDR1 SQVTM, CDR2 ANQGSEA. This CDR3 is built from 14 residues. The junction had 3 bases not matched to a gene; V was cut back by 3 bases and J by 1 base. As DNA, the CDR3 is TGCAGCGTTGATTCTAGCGGGATCCAAGAGACCCAGTACTTC. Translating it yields CSVDSSGIQETQYF.

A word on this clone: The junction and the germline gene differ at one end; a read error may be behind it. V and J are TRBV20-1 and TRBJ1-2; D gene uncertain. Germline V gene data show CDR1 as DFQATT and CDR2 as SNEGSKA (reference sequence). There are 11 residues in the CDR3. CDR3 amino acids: CSARDLGISVF. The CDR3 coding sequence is TGCAGTGCTAGAGATCTCGGGATCTCCGTCTTC.

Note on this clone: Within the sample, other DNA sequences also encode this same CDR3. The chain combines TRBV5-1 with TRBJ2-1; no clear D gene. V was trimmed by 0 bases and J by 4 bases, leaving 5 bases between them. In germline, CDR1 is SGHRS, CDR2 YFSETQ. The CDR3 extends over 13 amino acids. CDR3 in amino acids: CASSLESYNEQFF. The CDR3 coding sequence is TGCGCCAGCAGCTTGGAATCGTACAATGAGCAGTTCTTC.

The CDR3 nucleotides read TGTGCCAGCAGCTTAGAACAGGGAGTTAAGCAGTACTTC. This gives the protein CASSLEQGVKQYF. This sequence joins TRBV7-8 and TRBJ2-7; maybe TRBD1 (6 bases). The length of the CDR3 is 13 residues. Trimming stripped 1 base from V and 8 bases from J, with 12 bases between. CDR1 and CDR2 from the germline V gene are SGHVS and FQNEAQ.

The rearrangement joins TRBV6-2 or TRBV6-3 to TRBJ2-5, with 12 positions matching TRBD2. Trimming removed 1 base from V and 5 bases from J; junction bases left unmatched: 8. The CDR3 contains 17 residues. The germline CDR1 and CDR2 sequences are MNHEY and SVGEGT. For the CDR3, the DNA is TGTGCCAGCAGTTACTTAGCTAGCGGGGGGGCTGTCGAGACCCAGTACTTC. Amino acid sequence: CASSYLASGGAVETQYF.

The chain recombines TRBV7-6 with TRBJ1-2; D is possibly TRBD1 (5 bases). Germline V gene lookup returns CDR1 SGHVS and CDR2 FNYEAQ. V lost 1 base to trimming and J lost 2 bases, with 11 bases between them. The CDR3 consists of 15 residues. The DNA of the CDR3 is TGTGCCAGCAGCTTAGGTGCAGGGAGGAACTATGGCTACACCTTC. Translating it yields CASSLGAGRNYGYTF.

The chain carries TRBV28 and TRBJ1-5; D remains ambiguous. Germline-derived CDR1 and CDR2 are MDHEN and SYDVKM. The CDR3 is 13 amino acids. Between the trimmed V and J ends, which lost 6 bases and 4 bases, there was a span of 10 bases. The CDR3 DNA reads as TGTGCCAGCAGCCGGGGAGGGAATCAGCCCCAGCATTTT. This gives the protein CASSRGGNQPQHF.

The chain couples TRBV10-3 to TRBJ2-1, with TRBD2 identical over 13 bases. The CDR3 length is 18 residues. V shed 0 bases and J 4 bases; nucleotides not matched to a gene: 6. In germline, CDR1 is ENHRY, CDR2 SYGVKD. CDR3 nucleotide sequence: TGTGCCATCAGTGAGTCGAGACTAGCGGGGGGCACTTACAATGAGCAGTTCTTC. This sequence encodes CAISESRLAGGTYNEQFF.

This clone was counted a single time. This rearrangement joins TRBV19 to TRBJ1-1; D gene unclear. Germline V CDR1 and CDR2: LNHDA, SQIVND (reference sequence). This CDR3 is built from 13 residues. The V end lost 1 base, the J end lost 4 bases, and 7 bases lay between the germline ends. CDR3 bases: TGTGCCAGTAGTATAGTGAGAAGCACTGAAGCTTTCTTT. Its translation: CASSIVRSTEAFF. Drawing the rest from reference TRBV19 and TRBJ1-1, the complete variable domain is DGGITQSPKYLFRKEGQNVTLSCEQNLNHDAMYWYRQDPGQGLRLIYYSQIVNDFQKGDIAEGYSVSREKKESFPLTVTSAQKNPTAFYLCASSIVRSTEAFFGQGTRLTVV.

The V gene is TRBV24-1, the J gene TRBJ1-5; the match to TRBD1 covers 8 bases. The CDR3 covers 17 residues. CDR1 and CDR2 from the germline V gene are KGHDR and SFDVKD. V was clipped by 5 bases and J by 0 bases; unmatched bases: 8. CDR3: CATSAGRGLYSNQPQHF. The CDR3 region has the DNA TGTGCCACCAGTGCGGGCAGGGGGCTCTATAGCAATCAGCCCCAGCATTTT.

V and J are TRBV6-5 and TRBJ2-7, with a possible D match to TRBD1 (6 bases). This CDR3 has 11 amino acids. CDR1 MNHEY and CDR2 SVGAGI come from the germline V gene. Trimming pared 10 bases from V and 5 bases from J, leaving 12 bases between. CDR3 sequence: CATDRMHEQYF. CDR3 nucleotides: TGTGCCACCGACAGGATGCACGAGCAGTACTTC.

The CDR3: CASSPHRAWGTEAFF. The CDR3 DNA reads TGTGCCAGCAGTCCCCACAGGGCTTGGGGGACTGAAGCTTTCTTT. The chain links TRBV28 to TRBJ1-1; D may be TRBD1 (6 bases). Trimming left V 5 bases short and J 5 bases short, with 18 bases between. There are 15 residues in the CDR3. Germline CDR1 and CDR2: MDHEN and SYDVKM.

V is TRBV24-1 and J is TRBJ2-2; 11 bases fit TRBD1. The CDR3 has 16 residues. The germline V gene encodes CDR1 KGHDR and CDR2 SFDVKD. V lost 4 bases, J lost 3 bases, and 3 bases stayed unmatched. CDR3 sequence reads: CATSERDRGYTGELFF. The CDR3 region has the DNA TGTGCCACCAGTGAAAGGGACAGGGGGTACACCGGGGAGCTGTTTTTT.

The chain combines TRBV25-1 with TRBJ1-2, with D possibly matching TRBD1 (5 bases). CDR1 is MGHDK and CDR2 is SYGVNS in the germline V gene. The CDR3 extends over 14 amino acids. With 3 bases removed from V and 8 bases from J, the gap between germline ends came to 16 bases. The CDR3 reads CASSEGQGGRGYTF. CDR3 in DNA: TGTGCCAGCAGTGAGGGCCAGGGAGGAAGGGGCTACACCTTC.

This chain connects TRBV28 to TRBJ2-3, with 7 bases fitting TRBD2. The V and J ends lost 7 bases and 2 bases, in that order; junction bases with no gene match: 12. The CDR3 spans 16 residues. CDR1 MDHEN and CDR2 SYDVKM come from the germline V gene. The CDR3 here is CASTRAGRGATDTQYF. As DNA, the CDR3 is TGTGCCAGCACCCGGGCGGGGAGGGGCGCCACAGATACGCAGTATTTT.

The CDR3 sequence: CASSGGTGDAGELFF. The DNA for the CDR3 is TGTGCCAGCAGTGGTGGGACAGGGGATGCCGGGGAGCTGTTTTTT. The chain carries TRBV2 and TRBJ2-2; TRBD1 matches at 10 bases. CDR1 is SNHLY, CDR2 FYNNEI, per germline. After removal of 4 bases from V and 6 bases from J, the junction contained 5 bases not matched to a gene. The CDR3 contains 15 residues.

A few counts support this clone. The CDR3 here is CASSLTGTQLTNGYTF. The CDR3 DNA reads as TGTGCCAGCAGCCTAACCGGGACACAACTTACAAATGGCTACACCTTC. V and J are TRBV7-8 and TRBJ1-2; maybe TRBD1 (6 bases). Germline assignment: CDR1 SGHVS and CDR2 FQNEAQ. The V end was cut by 5 bases, the J end by 6 bases, with 22 bases between. There are 16 residues in the CDR3.

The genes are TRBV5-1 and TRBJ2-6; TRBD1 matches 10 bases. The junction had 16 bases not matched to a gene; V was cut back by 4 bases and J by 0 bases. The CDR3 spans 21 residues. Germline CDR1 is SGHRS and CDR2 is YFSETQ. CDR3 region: CASSPRGQGGIGNSGANVLTF. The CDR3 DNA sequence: TGCGCCAGCAGCCCGCGAGGACAGGGGGGCATAGGAAACTCTGGGGCCAACGTCCTGACTTTC.

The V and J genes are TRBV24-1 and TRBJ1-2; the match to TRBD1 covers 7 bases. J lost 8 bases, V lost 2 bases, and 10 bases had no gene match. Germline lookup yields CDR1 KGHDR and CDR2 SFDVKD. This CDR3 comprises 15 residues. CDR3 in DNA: TGTGCCACCAGTGATTCGGGGCCAGGGGGGATCGGCTACACCTTC. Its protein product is CATSDSGPGGIGYTF.